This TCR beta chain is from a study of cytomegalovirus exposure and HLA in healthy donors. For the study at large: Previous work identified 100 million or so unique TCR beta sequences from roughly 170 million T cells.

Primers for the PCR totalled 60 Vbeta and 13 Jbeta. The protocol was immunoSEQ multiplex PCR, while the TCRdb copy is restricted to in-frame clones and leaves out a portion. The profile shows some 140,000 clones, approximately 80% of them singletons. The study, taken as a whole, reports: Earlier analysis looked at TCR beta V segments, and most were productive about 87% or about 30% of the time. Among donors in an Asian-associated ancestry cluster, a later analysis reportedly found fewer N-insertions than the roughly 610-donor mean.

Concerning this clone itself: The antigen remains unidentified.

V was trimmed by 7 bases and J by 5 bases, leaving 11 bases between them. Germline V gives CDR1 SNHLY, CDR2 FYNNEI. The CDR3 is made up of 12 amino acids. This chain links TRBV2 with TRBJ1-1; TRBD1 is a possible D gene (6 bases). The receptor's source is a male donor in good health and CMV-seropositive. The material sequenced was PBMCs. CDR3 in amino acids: CASTPGVTEAFF. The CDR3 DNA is TGTGCCAGCACACCAGGGGTGACTGAAGCTTTCTTT. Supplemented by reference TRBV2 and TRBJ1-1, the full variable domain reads EPEVTQTPSHQVTQMGQEVILRCVPISNHLYFYWYRQILGQKVEFLVSFYNNEISEKSEIFDDQFSVERPDGSNFTLKIRSTKLEDSAMYFCASTPGVTEAFFGQGTRLTVV.